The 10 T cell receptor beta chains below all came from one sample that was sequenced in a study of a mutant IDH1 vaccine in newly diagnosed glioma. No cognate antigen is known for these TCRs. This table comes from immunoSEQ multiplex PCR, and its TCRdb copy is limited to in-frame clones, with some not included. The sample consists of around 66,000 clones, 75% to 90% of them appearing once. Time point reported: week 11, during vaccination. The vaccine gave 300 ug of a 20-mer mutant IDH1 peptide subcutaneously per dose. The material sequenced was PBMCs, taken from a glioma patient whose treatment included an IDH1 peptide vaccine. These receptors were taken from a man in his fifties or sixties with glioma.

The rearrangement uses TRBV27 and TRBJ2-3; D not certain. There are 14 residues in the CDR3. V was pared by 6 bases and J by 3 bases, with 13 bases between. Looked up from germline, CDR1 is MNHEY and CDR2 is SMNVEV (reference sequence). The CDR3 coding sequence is TGTGCCAGCAGCTACAGATCCCCTACAGATACGCAGTATTTT. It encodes CASSYRSPTDTQYF.

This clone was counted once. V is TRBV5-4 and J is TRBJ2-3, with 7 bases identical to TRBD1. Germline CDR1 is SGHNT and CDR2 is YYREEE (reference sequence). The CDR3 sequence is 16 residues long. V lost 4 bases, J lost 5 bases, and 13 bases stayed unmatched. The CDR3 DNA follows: TGTGCCAGCAGCCTACCGGGACAGCATCCAGAAGATACGCAGTATTTT. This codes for CASSLPGQHPEDTQYF.

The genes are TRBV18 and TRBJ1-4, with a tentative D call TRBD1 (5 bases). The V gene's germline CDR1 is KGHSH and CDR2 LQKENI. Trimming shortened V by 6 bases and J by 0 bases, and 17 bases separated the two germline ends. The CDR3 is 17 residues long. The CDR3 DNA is TGTGCCAGCTCGCCAACCTTGGGGCAGACAACTAATGAAAAACTGTTTTTT. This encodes CASSPTLGQTTNEKLFF.

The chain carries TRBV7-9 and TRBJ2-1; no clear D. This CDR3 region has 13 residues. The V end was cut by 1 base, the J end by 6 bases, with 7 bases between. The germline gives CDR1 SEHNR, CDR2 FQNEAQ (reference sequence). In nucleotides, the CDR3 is TGTGCCAGCAGCTTAGAAGCAACCAATGAGCAGTTCTTC. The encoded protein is CASSLEATNEQFF.

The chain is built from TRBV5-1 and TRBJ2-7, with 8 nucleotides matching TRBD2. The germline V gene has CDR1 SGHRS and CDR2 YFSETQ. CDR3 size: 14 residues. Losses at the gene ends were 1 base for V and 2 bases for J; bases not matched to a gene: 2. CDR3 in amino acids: CASSLTSGPYEQYF. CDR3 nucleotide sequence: TGCGCCAGCAGCTTGACTAGCGGACCCTACGAGCAGTACTTC.

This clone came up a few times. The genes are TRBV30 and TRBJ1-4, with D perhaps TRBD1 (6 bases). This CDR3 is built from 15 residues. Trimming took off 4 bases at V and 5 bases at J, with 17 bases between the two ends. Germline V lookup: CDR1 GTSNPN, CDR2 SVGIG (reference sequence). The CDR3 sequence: CAWKTDSHSNEKLFF. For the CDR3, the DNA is TGTGCCTGGAAGACGGACAGCCACTCAAATGAAAAACTGTTTTTT.

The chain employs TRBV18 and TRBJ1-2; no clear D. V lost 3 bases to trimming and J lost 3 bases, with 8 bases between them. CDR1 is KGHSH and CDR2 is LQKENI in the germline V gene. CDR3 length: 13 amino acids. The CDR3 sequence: CASSPSVDYGYTF. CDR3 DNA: TGTGCCAGCTCACCGTCCGTGGACTATGGCTACACCTTC. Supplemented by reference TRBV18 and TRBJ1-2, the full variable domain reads NAGVMQNPRHLVRRRGQEARLRCSPMKGHSHVYWYRQLPEEGLKFMVYLQKENIIDESGMPKERFSAEFPKEGPSILRIQQVVRGDSAAYFCASSPSVDYGYTFGSGTRLTVV.

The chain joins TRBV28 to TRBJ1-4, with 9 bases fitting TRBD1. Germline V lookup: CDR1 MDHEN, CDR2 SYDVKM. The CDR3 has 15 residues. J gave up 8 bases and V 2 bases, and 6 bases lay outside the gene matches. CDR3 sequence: CASSLIGQGNEKLFF. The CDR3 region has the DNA TGTGCCAGCAGTTTAATAGGACAGGGGAACGAAAAACTGTTTTTT. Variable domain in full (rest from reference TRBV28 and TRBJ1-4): DVKVTQSSRYLVKRTGEKVFLECVQDMDHENMFWYRQDPGLGLRLIYFSYDVKMKEKGDIPEGYSVSREKKERFSLILESASTNQTSMYLCASSLIGQGNEKLFFGSGTQLSVL.

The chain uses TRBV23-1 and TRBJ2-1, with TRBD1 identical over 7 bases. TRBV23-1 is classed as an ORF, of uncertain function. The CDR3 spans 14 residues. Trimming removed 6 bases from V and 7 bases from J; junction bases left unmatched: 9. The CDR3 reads CASSRRIRGNEQFF. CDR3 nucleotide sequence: TGCGCCAGCAGCCGACGGATCAGGGGGAATGAGCAGTTCTTC.

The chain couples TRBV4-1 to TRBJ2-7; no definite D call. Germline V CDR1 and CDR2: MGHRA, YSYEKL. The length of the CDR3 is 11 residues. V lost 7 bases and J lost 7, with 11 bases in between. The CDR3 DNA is TGCGCCAGCACCATCAATTTAGAGCAGTACTTC. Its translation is CASTINLEQYF.